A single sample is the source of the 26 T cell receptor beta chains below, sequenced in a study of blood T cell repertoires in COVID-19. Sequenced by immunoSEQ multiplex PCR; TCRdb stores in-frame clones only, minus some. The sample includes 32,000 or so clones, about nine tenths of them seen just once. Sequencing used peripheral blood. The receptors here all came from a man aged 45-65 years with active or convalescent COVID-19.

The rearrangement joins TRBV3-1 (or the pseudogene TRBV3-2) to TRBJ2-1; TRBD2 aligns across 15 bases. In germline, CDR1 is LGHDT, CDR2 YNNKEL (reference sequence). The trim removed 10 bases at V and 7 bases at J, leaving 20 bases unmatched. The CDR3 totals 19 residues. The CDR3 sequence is CANPYSIGTSGRIVNEQFF. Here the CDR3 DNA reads TGTGCCAACCCCTACTCGATAGGGACTAGCGGGAGGATAGTTAATGAGCAGTTCTTC.

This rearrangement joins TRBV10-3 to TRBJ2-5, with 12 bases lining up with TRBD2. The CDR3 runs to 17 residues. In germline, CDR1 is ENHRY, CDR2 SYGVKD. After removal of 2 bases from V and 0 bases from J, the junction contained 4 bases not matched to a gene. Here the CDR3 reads CAISEMGLAGNQETQYF. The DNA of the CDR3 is TGTGCCATCAGTGAGATGGGACTAGCGGGCAACCAAGAGACCCAGTACTTC.

The CDR3: CASSLRGVNTGELFF. The CDR3 coding sequence is TGTGCCAGCAGCCTTCGGGGGGTCAACACCGGGGAGCTGTTTTTT. This chain connects TRBV14 to TRBJ2-2, with TRBD2 matching 7 bases. V lost 4 bases, J lost 2 bases, and 4 bases stayed unmatched. The germline V gene has CDR1 SGHDN and CDR2 FVKESK. This CDR3 region has 15 residues.

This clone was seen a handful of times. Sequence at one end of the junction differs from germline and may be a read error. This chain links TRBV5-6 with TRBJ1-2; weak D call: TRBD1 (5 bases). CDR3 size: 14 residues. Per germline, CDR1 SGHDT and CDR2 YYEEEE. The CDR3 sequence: CASNLGQGTYGYTF. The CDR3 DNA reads TGTGCCAGCAACTTGGGGCAGGGAACCTATGGCTACACCTTC.

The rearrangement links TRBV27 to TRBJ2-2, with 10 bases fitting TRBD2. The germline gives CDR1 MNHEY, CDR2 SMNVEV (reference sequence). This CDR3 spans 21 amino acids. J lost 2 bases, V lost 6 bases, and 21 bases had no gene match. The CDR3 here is CASSLTQVLVWTSGNTGELFF. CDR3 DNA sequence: TGTGCCAGCAGCCTAACACAAGTCCTCGTTTGGACTAGCGGAAACACCGGGGAGCTGTTTTTT.

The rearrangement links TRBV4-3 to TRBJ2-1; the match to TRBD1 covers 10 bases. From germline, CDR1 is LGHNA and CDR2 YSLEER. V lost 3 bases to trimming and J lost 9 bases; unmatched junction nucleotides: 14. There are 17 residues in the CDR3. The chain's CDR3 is CASSHYSGTGVVGEQFF. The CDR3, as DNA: TGCGCCAGCAGCCATTACTCCGGGACAGGGGTTGTGGGTGAGCAGTTCTTC.

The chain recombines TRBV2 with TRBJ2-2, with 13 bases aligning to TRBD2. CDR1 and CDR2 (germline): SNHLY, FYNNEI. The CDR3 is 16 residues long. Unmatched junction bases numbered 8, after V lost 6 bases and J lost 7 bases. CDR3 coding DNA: TGTGCCAGCAGAGCAGGGACTAGCGGGAACGGCGGGGAGCTGTTTTTT. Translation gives CASRAGTSGNGGELFF.

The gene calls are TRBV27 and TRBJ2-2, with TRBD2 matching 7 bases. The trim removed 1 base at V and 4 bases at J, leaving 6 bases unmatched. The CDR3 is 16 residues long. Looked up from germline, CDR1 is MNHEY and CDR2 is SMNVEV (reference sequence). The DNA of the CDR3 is TGTGCCAGCAGTTTATATGGGGGAGGGCCCACCGGGGAGCTGTTTTTT. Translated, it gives CASSLYGGGPTGELFF.

CDR3 sequence reads: CASSPPGRNTDTQYF. In DNA, the CDR3 is TGTGCCAGTAGTCCCCCCGGGAGAAACACAGATACGCAGTATTTT. The genes are TRBV19 and TRBJ2-3; D perhaps matches TRBD2 (6 bases). Trimming shortened V by 5 bases and J by 2 bases, and 14 bases separated the two germline ends. This CDR3 contains 15 residues. Looked up from germline, CDR1 is LNHDA and CDR2 is SQIVND (reference sequence).

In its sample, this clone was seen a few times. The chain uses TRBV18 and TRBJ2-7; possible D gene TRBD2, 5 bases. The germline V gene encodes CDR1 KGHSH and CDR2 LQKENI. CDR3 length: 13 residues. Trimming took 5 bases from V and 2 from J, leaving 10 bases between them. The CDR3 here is CASSVALPYEQYF. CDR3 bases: TGTGCCAGCTCAGTAGCGTTGCCCTACGAGCAGTACTTC.

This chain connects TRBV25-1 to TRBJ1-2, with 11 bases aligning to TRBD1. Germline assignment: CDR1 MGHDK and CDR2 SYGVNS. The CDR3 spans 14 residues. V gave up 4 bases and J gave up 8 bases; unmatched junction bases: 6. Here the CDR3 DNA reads TGTGCCAGCAGTGCCAGGACAGGGGGCTGGGGCTACACCTTC. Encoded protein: CASSARTGGWGYTF.

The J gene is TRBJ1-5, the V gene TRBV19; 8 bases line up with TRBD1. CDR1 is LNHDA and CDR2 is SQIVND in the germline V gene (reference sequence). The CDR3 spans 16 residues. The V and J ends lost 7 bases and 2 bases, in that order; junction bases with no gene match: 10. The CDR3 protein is CASTMTGVLGNQPQHF. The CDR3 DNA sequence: TGTGCCAGTACTATGACAGGGGTTCTGGGCAATCAGCCCCAGCATTTT.

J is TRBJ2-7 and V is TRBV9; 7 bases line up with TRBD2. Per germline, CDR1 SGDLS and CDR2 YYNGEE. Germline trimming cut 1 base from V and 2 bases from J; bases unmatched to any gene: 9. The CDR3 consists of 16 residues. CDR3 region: CASSVSGGDSAYEQYF. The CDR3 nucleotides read TGTGCCAGCAGCGTAAGTGGGGGGGATTCTGCCTACGAGCAGTACTTC.

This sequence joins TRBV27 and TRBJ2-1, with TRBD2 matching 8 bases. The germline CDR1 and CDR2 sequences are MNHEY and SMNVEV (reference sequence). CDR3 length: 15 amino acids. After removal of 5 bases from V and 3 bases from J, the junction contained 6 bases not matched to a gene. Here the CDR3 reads CASSHTGTSYNEQFF. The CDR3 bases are TGTGCCAGCAGTCACACCGGGACTAGCTACAATGAGCAGTTCTTC.

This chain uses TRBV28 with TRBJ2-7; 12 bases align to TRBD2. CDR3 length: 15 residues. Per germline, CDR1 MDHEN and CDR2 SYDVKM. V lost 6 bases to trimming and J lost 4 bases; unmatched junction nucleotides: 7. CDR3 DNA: TGTGCCAGCAGGATACTAGCGGGAGGTAGATACGAGCAGTACTTC. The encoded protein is CASRILAGGRYEQYF.

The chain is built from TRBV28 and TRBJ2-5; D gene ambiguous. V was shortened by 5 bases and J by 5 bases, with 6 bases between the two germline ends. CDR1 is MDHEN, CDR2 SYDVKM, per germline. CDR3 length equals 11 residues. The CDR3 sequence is CASSPSETQYF. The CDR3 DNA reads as TGTGCCAGCAGTCCGTCGGAGACCCAGTACTTC.

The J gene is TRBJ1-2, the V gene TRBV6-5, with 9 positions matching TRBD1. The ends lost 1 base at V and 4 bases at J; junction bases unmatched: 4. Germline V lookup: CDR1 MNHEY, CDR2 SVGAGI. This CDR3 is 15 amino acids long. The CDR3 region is CASSYFGTGLYGYTF. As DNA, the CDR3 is TGTGCCAGCAGTTACTTTGGGACAGGGCTCTATGGCTACACCTTC.

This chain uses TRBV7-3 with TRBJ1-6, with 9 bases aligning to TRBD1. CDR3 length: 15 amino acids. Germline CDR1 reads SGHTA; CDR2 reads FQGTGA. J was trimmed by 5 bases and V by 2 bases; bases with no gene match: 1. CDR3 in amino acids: CASSLRTGDNSPLHF. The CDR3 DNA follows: TGTGCCAGCAGCTTACGGACAGGGGATAATTCACCCCTCCACTTT.

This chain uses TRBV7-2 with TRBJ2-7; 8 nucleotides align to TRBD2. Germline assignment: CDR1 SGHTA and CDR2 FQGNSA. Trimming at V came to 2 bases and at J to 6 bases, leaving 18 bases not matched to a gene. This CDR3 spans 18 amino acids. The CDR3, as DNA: TGTGCCAGCAGCTTATCAGTGGGCCCGGGACTAGGAACTGCCGAGCAGTACTTC. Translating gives CASSLSVGPGLGTAEQYF. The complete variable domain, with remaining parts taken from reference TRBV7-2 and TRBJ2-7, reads GAGVSQSPSNKVTEKGKDVELRCDPISGHTALYWYRQSLGQGLEFLIYFQGNSAPDKSGLPSDRFSAERTGGSVSTLTIQRTQQEDSAVYLCASSLSVGPGLGTAEQYFGPGTRLTVT.

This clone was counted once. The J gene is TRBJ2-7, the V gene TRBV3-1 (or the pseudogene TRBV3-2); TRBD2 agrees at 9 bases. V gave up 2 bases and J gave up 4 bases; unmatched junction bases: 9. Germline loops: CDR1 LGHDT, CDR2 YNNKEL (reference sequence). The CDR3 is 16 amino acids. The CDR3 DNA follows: TGTGCCAGCAGCCAAATCTGGGCGGGAGGGAGGTACGAGCAGTACTTC. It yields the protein CASSQIWAGGRYEQYF.

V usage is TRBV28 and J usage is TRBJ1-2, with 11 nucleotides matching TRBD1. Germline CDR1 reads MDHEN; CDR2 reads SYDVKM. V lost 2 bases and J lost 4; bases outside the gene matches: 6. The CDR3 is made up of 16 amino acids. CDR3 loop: CASSLSGTGGIYGYTF. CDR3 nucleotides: TGTGCCAGCAGTTTAAGCGGGACAGGGGGGATCTATGGCTACACCTTC.

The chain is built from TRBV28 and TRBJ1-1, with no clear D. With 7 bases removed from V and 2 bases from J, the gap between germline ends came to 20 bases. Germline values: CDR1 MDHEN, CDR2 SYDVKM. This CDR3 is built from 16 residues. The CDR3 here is CASTESDWSINTEAFF. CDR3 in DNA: TGTGCCAGCACCGAATCGGACTGGTCCATTAACACTGAAGCTTTCTTT.

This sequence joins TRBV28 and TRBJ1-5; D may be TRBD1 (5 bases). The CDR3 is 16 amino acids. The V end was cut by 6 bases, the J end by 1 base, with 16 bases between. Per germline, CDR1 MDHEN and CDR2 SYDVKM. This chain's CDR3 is CASSPTRVLSNQPQHF. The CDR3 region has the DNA TGTGCCAGCAGCCCGACCAGGGTGTTAAGCAATCAGCCCCAGCATTTT. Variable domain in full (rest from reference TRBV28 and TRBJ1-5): DVKVTQSSRYLVKRTGEKVFLECVQDMDHENMFWYRQDPGLGLRLIYFSYDVKMKEKGDIPEGYSVSREKKERFSLILESASTNQTSMYLCASSPTRVLSNQPQHFGDGTRLSIL.

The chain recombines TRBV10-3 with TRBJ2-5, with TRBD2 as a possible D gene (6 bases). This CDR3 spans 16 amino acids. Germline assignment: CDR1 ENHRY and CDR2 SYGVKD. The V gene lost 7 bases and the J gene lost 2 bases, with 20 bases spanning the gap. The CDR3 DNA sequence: TGTGCCATCAAGGCACAACCGGGACTGAATCAAGAGACCCAGTACTTC. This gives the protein CAIKAQPGLNQETQYF.

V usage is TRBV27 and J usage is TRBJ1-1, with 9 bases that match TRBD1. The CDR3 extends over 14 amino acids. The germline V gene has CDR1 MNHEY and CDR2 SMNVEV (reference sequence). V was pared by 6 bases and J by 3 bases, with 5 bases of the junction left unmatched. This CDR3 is CASSQWDRDTEAFF. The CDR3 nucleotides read TGTGCCAGCAGCCAGTGGGACAGGGACACTGAAGCTTTCTTT.

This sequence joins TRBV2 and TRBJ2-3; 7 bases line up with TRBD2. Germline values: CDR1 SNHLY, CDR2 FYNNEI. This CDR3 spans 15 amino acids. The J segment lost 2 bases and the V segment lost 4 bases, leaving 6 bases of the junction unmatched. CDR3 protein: CASSGGSGSTDTQYF. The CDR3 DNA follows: TGTGCCAGCAGTGGCGGGAGCGGATCCACAGATACGCAGTATTTT.